The present T cell receptor beta chain was sequenced within a study of identical twins. Template switching added a universal primer site, and cDNA bore unique molecular identifiers. TCRdb re-derived calls from the 5' RACE reads in MiXCR, one entry per CDR3 protein. Here the sample spans 1.5 million to 2 million distinct CDR3 sequences, about 32% being singletons. This clonotype was seen a handful of times. Its antigen remains unknown. The donors were all healthy and Caucasian. Findings and limits, study-wide: Cross-sectional statistical analysis was relied on for the conclusions, without the same donors being followed. Beta clonotypes that were abundant in cord blood contained fewer insertions, a pattern absent from memory repertoires.

The material sequenced was cord blood. This clonotype was sampled from a newborn girl in good health.

The CDR3 DNA follows: TGTGCCAGCAGCCCAACGACGCGTATAGATACGCAGTATTTT. Translated: CASSPTTRIDTQYF. V is TRBV3-1 and J is TRBJ2-3; D is ambiguous. V was trimmed by 4 bases and J by 5 bases, leaving 13 bases between them. The CDR3 sequence is 14 residues long. Germline V gene data show CDR1 as LGHDT and CDR2 as YNNKEL (reference sequence).